The rows below give T cell receptor beta chains drawn from one sample of a study of CD8 T cells in ankylosing spondylitis. TCRdb used MiXCR to reprocess the 5' RACE reads, holding one entry per CDR3 protein. The sample consists of some 350,000 distinct CDR3 sequences, about 15% of them appearing once. Sequencing was done on a sample of blood, either unsorted or a sorted T cell fraction (not recorded which). All receptors come from a male donor with ankylosing spondylitis or in good health (not recorded which). The CDR3 runs from the conserved cysteine through the conserved F or W. The order of the fields is V gene, D gene, clone size, J gene, CDR3 protein, CDR3 DNA. The D gene is left open where the match is weak. Clone sizes are given selectively: once, few, many, or a class where the clone is expanded.

v_gene: TRBV25-1; d_gene: TRBD1; abundance: few; j_gene: TRBJ2-7; CDR3aa: CASSEYGTAYEQYF; CDR3nt: TGTGCCAGCAGTGAATATGGGACAGCCTACGAGCAGTACTTC
v_gene: TRBV12-3/TRBV12-4; d_gene: .; abundance: .; j_gene: TRBJ1-4; CDR3aa: CASSPPSGGLFF; CDR3nt: TGTGCCAGCAGTCCCCCGAGCGGAGGACTGTTTTTT
v_gene: TRBV5-1; d_gene: TRBD1; abundance: few; j_gene: TRBJ2-3; CDR3aa: CASSKTGVLTDTQYF; CDR3nt: TGCGCCAGCAGCAAAACAGGGGTCCTCACAGATACGCAGTATTTT
v_gene: TRBV15; d_gene: TRBD1; abundance: many; j_gene: TRBJ1-2; CDR3aa: CATSPGTVLYGYTF; CDR3nt: TGTGCCACGAGCCCCGGGACAGTACTCTATGGCTACACCTTC
v_gene: TRBV5-1; d_gene: .; abundance: many; j_gene: TRBJ2-7; CDR3aa: CASSPGTQAYEQYF; CDR3nt: TGCGCCAGCAGCCCCGGGACACAAGCCTACGAGCAGTACTTC
v_gene: TRBV20-1; d_gene: TRBD2; abundance: many; j_gene: TRBJ2-5; CDR3aa: CSARTSGSLAQYF; CDR3nt: TGCAGTGCTCGGACTAGCGGGAGCCTGGCCCAGTACTTC
v_gene: TRBV7-2; d_gene: .; abundance: .; j_gene: TRBJ1-6; CDR3aa: CASSLEGLGGAPLHF; CDR3nt: TGTGCCAGCAGCTTAGAGGGGTTAGGGGGGGCACCCCTCCACTTT
v_gene: TRBV5-1; d_gene: TRBD2; abundance: few; j_gene: TRBJ2-5; CDR3aa: CASSLGLAGTPQETQYF; CDR3nt: TGCGCCAGCAGCCTTGGACTAGCGGGAACCCCTCAAGAGACCCAGTACTTC
v_gene: TRBV12-3/TRBV12-4; d_gene: TRBD1; abundance: few; j_gene: TRBJ1-1; CDR3aa: CASRPPDRAMNTEAFF; CDR3nt: TGTGCCAGCAGACCGCCGGACAGGGCAATGAACACTGAAGCTTTCTTT
v_gene: TRBV5-1; d_gene: .; abundance: .; j_gene: TRBJ2-5; CDR3aa: CASSPGGPQETQYF; CDR3nt: TGCGCCAGCAGCCCAGGAGGACCGCAAGAGACCCAGTACTTC
v_gene: TRBV11-2; d_gene: .; abundance: few; j_gene: TRBJ2-7; CDR3aa: CASSLIRGGTYEQYF; CDR3nt: TGTGCCAGCAGCTTGATACGAGGTGGAACCTACGAGCAGTACTTC
v_gene: TRBV10-3; d_gene: .; abundance: many; j_gene: TRBJ2-4; CDR3aa: CAISDVGGNIQYF; CDR3nt: TGTGCCATCAGTGACGTGGGGGGAAACATTCAGTACTTC